This T cell receptor (beta chain) was retrieved from a study of T cell repertoires in cytomegalovirus infection. This clonotype was counted only a few times. Its specificity is unknown. TCRdb re-called the reads through MiXCR, storing one row per CDR3 protein. The sample records 80,000 or so distinct CDR3 sequences, around 40% being singletons. Trimming pared 1 base from V and 1 base from J, leaving 10 bases between. Germline V gives CDR1 SGHVS, CDR2 FQNEAQ. CDR3 length: 15 residues. V and J are TRBV7-8 and TRBJ2-5; the D is unclear. The sequencing here drew on CD8+ T cells from cultured PBMCs, taken from culture after CMV antigen stimulation. The receptor was derived from a human donor in good health (CMV status not recorded). Some clones in this sample may be carry-over from other donors' samples. In nucleotides, the CDR3 is TGTGCCAGCAGCTTAGGCCGTACCTCCCAAGAGACCCAGTACTTC. As protein: CASSLGRTSQETQYF.